This T cell receptor (beta chain) was identified in a study of T cells in Graves' hyperthyroidism and ophthalmopathy. General observations from the study: Through a model of 13 V-J features, ophthalmopathy was separated from stable hyperthyroidism.

This clonotype came up a few times. What it binds is not known. The CDR3 extends over 13 amino acids. Germline CDR1 reads LNHNV; CDR2 reads YYDKDF (reference sequence). The trim removed 2 bases at V and 8 bases at J, leaving 4 bases unmatched. Amplified TCR beta CDR3 regions derived from RNA transcripts. The HTBI set primed first-round TCR CDR3 RT-PCR. TCRdb reprocessed the multiplex PCR reads via MiXCR and lists one record per CDR3 protein. This table holds around 190,000 distinct CDR3 sequences, 15% to 20% found once. The chain joins TRBV15 to TRBJ1-2, with 8 nucleotides matching TRBD1. Sequencing was carried out using blood. The sequence was collected from a woman aged 45-59 years with Graves' hyperthyroidism. The CDR3 loop reads CATSRTGQEGYTF. DNA for the CDR3: TGTGCCACCAGCAGAACGGGACAGGAGGGCTACACCTTC.